This T cell receptor (beta chain) was obtained from a study of OX40 agonist ivuxolimab in advanced cancers. Overall study context: Partial responses were seen in three patients, one with hepatocellular carcinoma and two with cutaneous melanoma.

Profiled with immunoSEQ multiplex PCR; TCRdb holds only in-frame clones, not every one. The repertoire includes 45,000 to 55,000 clones, 84% of them detected once, and about 1.5% sits in the top ten. The germline gives CDR1 SGHNT, CDR2 YENEEA. The CDR3 sequence is 16 residues long. Trimming took off 0 bases at V and 2 bases at J, with 11 bases between the two ends. This TCR was sampled from an adult with an advanced solid tumor such as melanoma, head and neck, liver or kidney cancer. This chain connects TRBV11-3 to TRBJ2-1; tentatively, D is TRBD2 (6 bases). Specimen: CD4+ or CD8+ T cells sorted from blood, collected in a trial of the OX40 agonist ivuxolimab. The CDR3 protein is CASSLDGGNPYNEQFF. DNA of the CDR3: TGTGCCAGCAGCTTAGATGGGGGGAACCCCTACAATGAGCAGTTCTTC.